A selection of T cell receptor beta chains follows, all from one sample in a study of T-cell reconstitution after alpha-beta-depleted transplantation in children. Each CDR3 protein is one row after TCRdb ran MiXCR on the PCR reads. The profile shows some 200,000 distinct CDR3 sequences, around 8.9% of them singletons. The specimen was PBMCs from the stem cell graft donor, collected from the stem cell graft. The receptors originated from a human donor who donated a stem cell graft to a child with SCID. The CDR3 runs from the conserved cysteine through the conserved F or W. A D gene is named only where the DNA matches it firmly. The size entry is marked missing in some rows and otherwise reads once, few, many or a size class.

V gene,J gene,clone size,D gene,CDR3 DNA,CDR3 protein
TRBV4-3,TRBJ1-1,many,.,TGCGCCAGCAGCCAAGGGACTGCGGGCACTGAAGCTTTCTTT,CASSQGTAGTEAFF
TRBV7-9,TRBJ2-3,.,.,TGTGCCAGCAGCCCGAGGGGGCGGGGGGACACAGATACGCAGTATTTT,CASSPRGRGDTDTQYF
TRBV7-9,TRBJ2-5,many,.,TGTGCCAGCAGCTCATCGGGAGCTCAAGAGACCCAGTACTTC,CASSSSGAQETQYF
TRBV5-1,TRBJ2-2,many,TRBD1,TGCGCCAGCAGCCGAGGACAGGGGGCCGGGGAGCTGTTTTTT,CASSRGQGAGELFF
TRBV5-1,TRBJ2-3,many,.,TGCGCCAGCATGGGGGACAGCACAGATACGCAGTATTTT,CASMGDSTDTQYF
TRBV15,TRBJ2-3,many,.,TGTGCCACCAGCCCCCCCCGGCCAGATACGCAGTATTTT,CATSPPRPDTQYF
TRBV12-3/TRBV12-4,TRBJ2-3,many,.,TGTGCCAGCAGTTTCCGGGGCCCCACAGATACGCAGTATTTT,CASSFRGPTDTQYF
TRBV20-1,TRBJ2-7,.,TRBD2,TGCAGTGGGGCCGGGACTAGCGACTACGAGCAGTACTTC,CSGAGTSDYEQYF
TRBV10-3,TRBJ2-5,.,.,TGTGCCATCAGTGAGAGGGCTGACCAGAAAGAGACCCAGTACTTC,CAISERADQKETQYF
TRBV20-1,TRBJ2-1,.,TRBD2,TGCAGTGCTCCCGTATGGGCGGGGGGGCTGGGATCCTACAATGAGCAGTTCTTC,CSAPVWAGGLGSYNEQFF
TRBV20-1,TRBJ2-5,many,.,TGCAGTGCTAGAGCAGAGGGAGAGACCCAGTACTTC,CSARAEGETQYF
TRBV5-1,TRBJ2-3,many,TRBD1,TGCGCCAGCAGCTCGGGGACAGGGCCTTACAGCACAGATACGCAGTATTTT,CASSSGTGPYSTDTQYF
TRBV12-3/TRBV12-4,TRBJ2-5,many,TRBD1,TGTGCCAGCAGCCTTGGACAGGGTTGGGAGACCCAGTACTTC,CASSLGQGWETQYF
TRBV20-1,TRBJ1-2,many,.,TGCAGTGCTAGAGACCCCAAGGGAGCTAACTATGGCTACACCTTC,CSARDPKGANYGYTF
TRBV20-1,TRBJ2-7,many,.,TGCAGTGCTAGGGCCAACAGGGTAGGAGCCTACGAGCAGTACTTC,CSARANRVGAYEQYF
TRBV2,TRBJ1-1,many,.,TGTGCCAGCAGTGACAGGGGAGGGTCGAACACTGAAGCTTTCTTT,CASSDRGGSNTEAFF
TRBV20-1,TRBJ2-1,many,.,TGCAGTGGTCTCGCCCCGGTAATATCTCCCAATGAGCAGTTCTTC,CSGLAPVISPNEQFF
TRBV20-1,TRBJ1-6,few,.,TGCAGTGCCAGCCGTTCACAGGGACGGGGATTGGATTCACCCCTCCACTTT,CSASRSQGRGLDSPLHF
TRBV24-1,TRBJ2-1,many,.,TGTGCCACCAGTGATTTAGAAGCGGGTCGGGTAGGCCAGTTCTTC,CATSDLEAGRVGQFF
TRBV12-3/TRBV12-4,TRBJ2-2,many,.,TGTGCCACTCAAGATCGACTTGGGGGAACCGGGGAGCTGTTTTTT,CATQDRLGGTGELFF